The clone carrying this TCR beta chain was seen a single time. The sample comes from a study of blood T cell repertoires in COVID-19. Study-wide background: The United States, Italy and Spain provided the acute and convalescent COVID-19 samples. In each case, the material was cDNA or gDNA derived from T cells, B-cell-depleted T cells, or PBMCs.

Germline V gene lookup returns CDR1 LGHNA and CDR2 YSLEER. V dropped 0 bases and J dropped 6; count of bases not matched to a gene: 3. CDR3 length equals 15 residues. Using immunoSEQ multiplex PCR, the repertoire was profiled, and TCRdb retains in-frame clones only, with some absent. This table has 45,000 to 55,000 clones, 86% appearing once. The chain combines TRBV4-3 with TRBJ2-3; TRBD2 agrees at 10 bases. Sequenced: peripheral blood. This clonotype was sampled from a man aged 65-85 years with active COVID-19. CDR3 residues: CASSQELSGGDTQYF. CDR3 in DNA: TGCGCCAGCAGCCAAGAACTTAGCGGGGGGGATACGCAGTATTTT.